This T cell receptor beta chain was recovered during a study of T cell responses to AZD1222 COVID-19 vaccine. Sequencing used immunoSEQ multiplex PCR; TCRdb keeps in-frame clones, though not all of them. This sample has about 160,000 clones, with about 90% found just once. Trimming pared 7 bases from V and 0 bases from J, leaving 10 bases between. The CDR3 is 14 amino acids. Per the germline V gene, CDR1 is SGHTA and CDR2 is FQGNSA. The TCR sequence derives from an adult in good health. The chain joins TRBV7-2 to TRBJ1-3, with a weak D call TRBD1 (5 bases). The sample in question was peripheral blood, obtained on day 0 of MenACWY control vaccination. The CDR3 sequence: CASKDSLSGNTIYF. DNA of the CDR3: TGTGCCAGCAAAGACAGCCTCTCTGGAAACACCATATATTTT. Filled out from reference TRBV7-2 and TRBJ1-3, the complete variable domain reads GAGVSQSPSNKVTEKGKDVELRCDPISGHTALYWYRQSLGQGLEFLIYFQGNSAPDKSGLPSDRFSAERTGGSVSTLTIQRTQQEDSAVYLCASKDSLSGNTIYFGEGSWLTVV.